Here is one T cell receptor beta chain with its context. Its antigen is not yet known. The sample holds no much larger clone one base away, and base qualities are not on file. The source of the sample is a study of T cells in tumors and immune-related adverse events (dated by TCRdb to the early 2020s). The CDR3 numbers 15 residues from cysteine through phenylalanine. The sequence is cut down to CDR3 DNA, 45 bases in frame from base 1. CDR1 and CDR2 (SGHRS, YFSETQ) derive from the germline V gene. Germline trimming: 0 bases from V, 5 bases from J; junction bases outside gene matches: 4. The sample's treatment or condition label, in plain terms: nivolumab (PD-1 blockade) given before sampling. The DNeasy Blood and Tissue Kit was used to extract DNA from formalin-fixed paraffin-embedded specimens. The immunoSEQ assay was used to amplify and sequence the TCR beta locus, producing bulk TCR Vbeta CDR3 data. The original methods were these. Non-productive CDR3s, sequences shorter than 7 amino acids, and those not starting with C or ending with F/W were excluded. Analysis was restricted to specimens with at least 1000 reads, and clonotypes were defined at the amino acid level. To compute clonality, Pielou's evenness was subtracted from 1. Library sizes were equalized by abundance-weighted random subsampling with replacement, repeated 100 times to report 95% confidence intervals. Repertoire overlap was quantified with the Morisita overlap index, and the top 40 clones per specimen were checked for overlap with the irAE. The table was pulled from immuneACCESS by TCRdb, which kept in-frame rearrangements only. Such tables lose some clones; where checked, under half of the loss comes from unresolved V genes, and the rest has no known cause. V, J and clone size are those of that table, while D and trimming were read from the DNA. For this sample the table gives some 11,000 clones, of which roughly 90% were detected only once. The biggest ten clones account for around 1.5% of the sample.

Sequenced here: lymph node tissue, sampled from a patient treated with anti-PD-1 therapy. The chain joins TRBV5-1 to TRBJ2-5; TRBD1 aligns with 10 central bases. This clonotype was sampled from a female donor with metastatic renal cell carcinoma. This receptor carries the CDR3 CASSLAGTGAETQYF. The base sequence is TGCGCCAGCAGCTTGGCCGGGACAGGGGCCGAGACCCAGTACTTC.